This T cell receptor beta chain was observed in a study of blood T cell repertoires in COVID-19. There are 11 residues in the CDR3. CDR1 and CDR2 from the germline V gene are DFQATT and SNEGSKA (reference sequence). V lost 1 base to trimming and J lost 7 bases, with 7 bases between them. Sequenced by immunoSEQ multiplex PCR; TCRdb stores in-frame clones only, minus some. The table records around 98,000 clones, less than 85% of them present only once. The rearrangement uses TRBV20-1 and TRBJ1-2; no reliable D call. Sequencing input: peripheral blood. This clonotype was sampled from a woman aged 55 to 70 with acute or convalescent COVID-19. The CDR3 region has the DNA TGCAGTGCTAGAGCCGGGTTTGGCTACACCTTC. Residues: CSARAGFGYTF.